This TCR beta chain was retrieved from a study of cytomegalovirus exposure and HLA in healthy donors. Study conclusions and caveats: TCR beta V- and J-gene trimming, according to a later analysis, was linked to a missense DCLRE1C variant.

The CDR3 length is 14 residues. This clone was seen only once. Its matching antigen is unknown. A multiplex PCR was run with 60 Vbeta primers and 13 Jbeta primers. Only in-frame clones appear in the TCRdb table, and some are missing; sequencing was by immunoSEQ multiplex PCR. The profile shows over 65,000 clones, about three quarters of them singletons. Specimen: PBMCs. The source is a man aged 35-49 years in good health and CMV-seronegative. The chain is built from TRBV12-1 and TRBJ1-2; the table's D call TRBD1 went unverified against the DNA. TRBV12-1 corresponds to a pseudogene. The CDR3 reads CASSSRPGGYGYTF. CDR3 bases: TGTGCCAGCAGCTCCCGCCCAGGGGGCTATGGCTACACCTTC.